This TCR beta chain was identified in a study of OX40 agonist ivuxolimab in advanced cancers. Whole-study context: The study gave patients intravenous ivuxolimab at 0.01 to 10 mg/kg every 2 weeks. Subjects had a mean age of 60 years, with a range of 23 to 79; just over 80% were male.

The cohort excluded patients with autoimmune disease history or systemic immunosuppression. Trimming took off 5 bases at V and 2 bases at J, with 13 bases between the two ends. Germline CDR1 and CDR2: MNHNS and SASEGT. The CDR3 has 14 residues. The repertoire was sequenced with immunoSEQ multiplex PCR; TCRdb's copy has only in-frame clones and lacks some. This sample has roughly 79,000 clones, with about four fifths found just once. This TCR derives from an adult with an advanced solid tumor such as melanoma, head and neck, liver or kidney cancer. The sample in question was CD4+ or CD8+ T cells sorted from blood, obtained in a trial of the OX40 agonist ivuxolimab. The chain recombines TRBV6-1 with TRBJ2-7; perhaps TRBD1 as D (7 bases). The CDR3 nucleotides read TGTGCCAGCAGTTCAGGGGGGTCCCCCTACGAGCAGTACTTC. Translating gives CASSSGGSPYEQYF.